This T cell receptor beta chain was recorded in a study of blood T cell repertoires in COVID-19. Study as a whole: Sites across the United States, Italy and Spain contributed samples from acute and convalescent COVID-19. In each case, the material was cDNA or gDNA derived from T cells, B-cell-depleted T cells, or PBMCs.

How the authors handled the data: Nucleated cell counts were estimated from reference gene primer amplification. Only in-frame clones appear in the TCRdb table, and some are missing; sequencing was by immunoSEQ multiplex PCR. Clone size and V and J calls were adopted from that table, with D and trimming inferred from the DNA. Of approximately 320,000 clones listed, roughly nine tenths are singletons. The Seattle patients joined while their infection was active and were tracked longitudinally afterward. V dropped 8 bases and J dropped 7; count of bases not matched to a gene: 18. Germline V gene lookup returns CDR1 SQVTM and CDR2 ANQGSEA. The CDR3 contains 17 residues.

The chain employs TRBV29-1 and TRBJ2-1; 12 bases fit TRBD2. The TCR was taken from a woman aged 30 to 39 with COVID-19, enrolled during active disease. Sequencing used peripheral blood. CDR3 nucleotide sequence: TGCAGCTCCCTCGGCCTAGCGGGGGGGCCTGGGTTGAATGAGCAGTTCTTC. The encoded protein is CSSLGLAGGPGLNEQFF.